This T cell receptor beta chain was obtained from a study of blood T cell repertoires in COVID-19. The study counted Cohort 3 donors as recovered given two negative PCRs, clearance, or symptom resolution. This clone was seen only once. V was pared by 1 base and J by 1 base, with 6 bases of the junction left unmatched. CDR3 length: 18 residues. Germline CDR1 reads SGHDN; CDR2 reads FVKESK. The data were produced by immunoSEQ multiplex PCR, yet TCRdb's version contains in-frame clones alone and is incomplete. Here the sample spans some 530,000 clones, roughly nine tenths being singletons. Input material: PBMCs or T cells enriched from blood (not recorded which). The receptor's source is a woman aged 55-69 years who had recovered from COVID-19. The chain combines TRBV14 with TRBJ2-2, with 10 bases aligning to TRBD1. CDR3 residues: CASSQGWDRGENTGELFF. For the CDR3, the DNA is TGTGCCAGCAGCCAAGGATGGGACAGGGGAGAGAACACCGGGGAGCTGTTTTTT.